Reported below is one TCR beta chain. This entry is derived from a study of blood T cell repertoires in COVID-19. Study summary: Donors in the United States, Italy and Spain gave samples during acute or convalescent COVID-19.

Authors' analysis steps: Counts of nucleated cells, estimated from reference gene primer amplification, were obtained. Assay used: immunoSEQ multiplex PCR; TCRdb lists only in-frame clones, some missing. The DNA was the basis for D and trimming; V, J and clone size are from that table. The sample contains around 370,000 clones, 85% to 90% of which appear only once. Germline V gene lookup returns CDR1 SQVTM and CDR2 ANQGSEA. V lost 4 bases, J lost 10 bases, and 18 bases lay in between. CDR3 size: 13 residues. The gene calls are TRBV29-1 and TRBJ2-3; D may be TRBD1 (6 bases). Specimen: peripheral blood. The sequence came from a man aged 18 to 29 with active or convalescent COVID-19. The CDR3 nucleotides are TGCAGCGTTGTTGATCGGGACACGAGATCGCAGTATTTT. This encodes CSVVDRDTRSQYF.